Below, one T cell receptor (beta chain) is given with its context. Antigen unknown. The table came from immunoSEQ multiplex PCR; TCRdb's copy has only in-frame clones and leaves some out. The table has roughly 130,000 clones, 90% to 95% seen once; the top ten hold 0.02% to 0.03%. The CDR3 has 15 amino acids. Germline V gene data show CDR1 as LGHNA and CDR2 as YSLEER. Deletions cut 5 bases from V and 3 bases from J, with 16 bases between. This entry is derived from a study of human thymus T cells. Broader study findings: Unrelated individuals were reported by related research to share highly overlapping thymic repertoires.

During corrective heart surgery, resections were taken, and the thymus tissue came from them. This chain connects TRBV4-3 to TRBJ1-1, with TRBD1 as a possible D gene (5 bases). The source of this sequence is a boy under two years old with a congenital heart defect but otherwise immunologically healthy. The material sequenced was thymus tissue. CDR3: CASSVDLGDHTEAFF. The CDR3 region has the DNA TGCGCCAGCAGCGTAGATTTGGGGGATCACACTGAAGCTTTCTTT.